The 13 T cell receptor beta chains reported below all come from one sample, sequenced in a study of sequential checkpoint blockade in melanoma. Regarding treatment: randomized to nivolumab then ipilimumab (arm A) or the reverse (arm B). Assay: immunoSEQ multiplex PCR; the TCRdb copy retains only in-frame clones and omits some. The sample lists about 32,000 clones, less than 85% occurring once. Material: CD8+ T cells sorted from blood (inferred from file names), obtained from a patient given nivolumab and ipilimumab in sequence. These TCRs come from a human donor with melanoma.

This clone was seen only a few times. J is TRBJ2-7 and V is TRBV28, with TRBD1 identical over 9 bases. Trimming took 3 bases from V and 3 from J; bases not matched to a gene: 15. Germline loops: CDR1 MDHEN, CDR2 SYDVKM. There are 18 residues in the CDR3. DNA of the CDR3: TGTGCCAGCAGTTTTCTCGGGGCACCGGGACAGGGTTTCTACGAGCAGTACTTC. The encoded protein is CASSFLGAPGQGFYEQYF. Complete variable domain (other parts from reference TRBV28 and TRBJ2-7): DVKVTQSSRYLVKRTGEKVFLECVQDMDHENMFWYRQDPGLGLRLIYFSYDVKMKEKGDIPEGYSVSREKKERFSLILESASTNQTSMYLCASSFLGAPGQGFYEQYFGPGTRLTVT.

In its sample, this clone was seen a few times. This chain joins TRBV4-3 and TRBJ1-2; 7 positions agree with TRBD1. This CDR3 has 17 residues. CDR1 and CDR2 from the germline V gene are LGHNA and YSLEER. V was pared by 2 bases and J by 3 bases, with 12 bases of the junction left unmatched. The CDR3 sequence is CASSQTFWTGGDYGYTF. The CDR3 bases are TGCGCCAGCAGCCAAACGTTCTGGACAGGAGGGGACTATGGCTACACCTTC.

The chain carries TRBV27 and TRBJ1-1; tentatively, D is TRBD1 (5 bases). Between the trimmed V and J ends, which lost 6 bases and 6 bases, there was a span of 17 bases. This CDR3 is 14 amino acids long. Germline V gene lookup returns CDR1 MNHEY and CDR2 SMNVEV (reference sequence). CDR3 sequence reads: CASRGWKGHPEAFF. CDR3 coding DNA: TGTGCCAGCAGGGGTTGGAAGGGGCACCCTGAAGCTTTCTTT.

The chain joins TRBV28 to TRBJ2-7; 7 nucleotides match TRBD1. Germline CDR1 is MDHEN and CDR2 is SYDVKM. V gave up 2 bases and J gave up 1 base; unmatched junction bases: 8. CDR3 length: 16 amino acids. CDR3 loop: CASSLGWTGLSYEQYF. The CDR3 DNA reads TGTGCCAGCAGTTTAGGTTGGACAGGCCTTTCCTACGAGCAGTACTTC.

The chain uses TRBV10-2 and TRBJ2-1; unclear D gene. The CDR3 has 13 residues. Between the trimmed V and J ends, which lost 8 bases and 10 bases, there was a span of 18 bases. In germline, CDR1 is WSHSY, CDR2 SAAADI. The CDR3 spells CASQPPDSSEQFF. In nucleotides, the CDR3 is TGCGCCAGCCAACCTCCCGACTCCTCAGAGCAGTTCTTC.

The CDR3 sequence: CASSADRRRTRDGYTF. In nucleotides, the CDR3 is TGTGCCAGCAGCGCGGACAGGCGTCGCACCCGGGATGGCTACACCTTC. This rearrangement joins TRBV9 to TRBJ1-2, with 7 positions matching TRBD1. There are 16 residues in the CDR3. The V and J ends lost 3 bases and 6 bases, in that order; junction bases with no gene match: 14. The V gene's germline CDR1 is SGDLS and CDR2 YYNGEE.

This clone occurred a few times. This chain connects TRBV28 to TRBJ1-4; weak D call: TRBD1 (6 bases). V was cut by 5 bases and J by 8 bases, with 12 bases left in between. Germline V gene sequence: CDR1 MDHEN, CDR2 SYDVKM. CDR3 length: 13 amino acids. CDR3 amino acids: CASSPSQGEKLFF. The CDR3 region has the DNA TGTGCCAGCAGTCCCAGCCAGGGGGAAAAACTGTTTTTT.

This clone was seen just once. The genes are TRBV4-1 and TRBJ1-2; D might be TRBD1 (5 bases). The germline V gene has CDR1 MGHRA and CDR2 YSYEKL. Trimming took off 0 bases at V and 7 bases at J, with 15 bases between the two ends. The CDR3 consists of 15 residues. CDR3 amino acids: CASSQDPGRDSGYTF. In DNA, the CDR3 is TGCGCCAGCAGCCAAGACCCGGGCAGGGACTCTGGCTACACCTTC.

CDR3 nucleotide sequence: TGTGCCAGCAGTTTCCCCAGGGGGTTATATGGCTACACCTTC. Its translation: CASSFPRGLYGYTF. The rearrangement uses TRBV28 and TRBJ1-2; TRBD1 matches at 7 bases. The V gene's germline CDR1 is MDHEN and CDR2 SYDVKM. The CDR3 covers 14 residues. The V and J ends lost 3 bases and 5 bases, in that order; junction bases with no gene match: 6.

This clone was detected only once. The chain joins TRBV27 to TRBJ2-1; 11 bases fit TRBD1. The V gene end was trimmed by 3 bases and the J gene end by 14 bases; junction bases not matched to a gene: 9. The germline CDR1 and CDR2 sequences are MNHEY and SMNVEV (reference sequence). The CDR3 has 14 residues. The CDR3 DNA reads TGTGCCAGCAGTTTGGGACAGGGGGTCGGATTGGAGTTCTTC. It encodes CASSLGQGVGLEFF.

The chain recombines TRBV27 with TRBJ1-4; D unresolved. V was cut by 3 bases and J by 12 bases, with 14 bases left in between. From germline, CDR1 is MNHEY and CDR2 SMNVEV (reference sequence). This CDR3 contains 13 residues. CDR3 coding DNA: TGTGCCAGCAGTTTGACGAGGGAGGAGGAACTGTTTTTT. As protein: CASSLTREEELFF.

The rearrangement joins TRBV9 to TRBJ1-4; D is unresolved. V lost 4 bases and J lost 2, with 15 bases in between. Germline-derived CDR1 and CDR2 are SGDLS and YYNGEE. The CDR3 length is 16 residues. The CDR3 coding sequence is TGTGCCAGCAGCCTCACAGACGCTCCCACTAATGAAAAACTGTTTTTT. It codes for CASSLTDAPTNEKLFF.

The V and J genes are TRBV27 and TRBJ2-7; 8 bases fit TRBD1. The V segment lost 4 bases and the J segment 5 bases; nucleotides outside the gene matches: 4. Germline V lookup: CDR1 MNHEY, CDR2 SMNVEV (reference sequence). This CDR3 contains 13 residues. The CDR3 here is CASSYRGFDEQYF. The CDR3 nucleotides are TGTGCCAGCAGTTACAGGGGGTTCGACGAGCAGTACTTC.